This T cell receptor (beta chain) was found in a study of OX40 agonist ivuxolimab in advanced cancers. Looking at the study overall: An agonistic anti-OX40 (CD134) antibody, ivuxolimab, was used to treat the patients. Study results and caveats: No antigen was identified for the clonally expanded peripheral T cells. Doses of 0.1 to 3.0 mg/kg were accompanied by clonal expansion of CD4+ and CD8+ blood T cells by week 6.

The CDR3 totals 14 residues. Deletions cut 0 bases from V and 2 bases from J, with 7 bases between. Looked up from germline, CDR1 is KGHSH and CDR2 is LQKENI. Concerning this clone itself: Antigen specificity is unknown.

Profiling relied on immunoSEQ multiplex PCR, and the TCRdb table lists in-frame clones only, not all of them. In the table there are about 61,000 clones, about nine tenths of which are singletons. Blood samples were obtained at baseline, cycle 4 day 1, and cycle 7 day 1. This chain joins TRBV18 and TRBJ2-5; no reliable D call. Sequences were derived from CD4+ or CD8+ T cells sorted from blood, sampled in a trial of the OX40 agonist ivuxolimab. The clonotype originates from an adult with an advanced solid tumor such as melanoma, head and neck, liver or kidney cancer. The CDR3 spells CASSPPWQQETQYF. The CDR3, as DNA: TGTGCCAGCTCACCACCCTGGCAGCAAGAGACCCAGTACTTC.